Each of the 23 T cell receptor beta chains below was sequenced from the same sample in a study of T cells in Graves' hyperthyroidism and ophthalmopathy (dated by TCRdb to the late 2010s). Libraries were built with multiplex PCR. Sequencing relied on an Illumina HiSeq 2000. Amplification of TCR beta CDR3 regions was carried out from RNA transcripts. A first-round RT-PCR of the TCR CDR3 used the HTBI primer set with the Qiagen OneStep RT-PCR kit. Using fastp trimming at Q25 and MiXCR clonotype assembly, TCRdb reanalyzed the public sequencing data and kept in-frame beta chains. Under each unique CDR3 protein, matching rows form one entry showing the most common genes and DNA. A total of about 740,000 distinct CDR3 sequences appear in this sample, about 14% of them only once. The ten largest make up about 10% of the sample. Specimen: blood. The receptors derive from a woman aged 18-29 years with Graves' hyperthyroidism.

J is TRBJ2-1 and V is TRBV7-9; 10 bases line up with TRBD2. This CDR3 is built from 18 residues. The J segment lost 10 bases and the V segment lost 6 bases, leaving 21 bases of the junction unmatched. Germline V CDR1 and CDR2: SEHNR, FQNEAQ (reference sequence). The CDR3 region has the DNA TGTGCCAGCAGTATTCTTGCGGTATTCCAGCGGGAGGGCGACGAGCAGTTCTTC. The encoded protein is CASSILAVFQREGDEQFF.

This clonotype was seen at least ten times. CDR3 protein: CSARTSGYNEQFF. The CDR3, as DNA: TGCAGCGCCCGGACTAGCGGTTACAATGAGCAGTTCTTC. This chain joins TRBV29-1 and TRBJ2-1; 10 bases are shared with TRBD2. CDR1 and CDR2 from the germline V gene are SQVTM and ANQGSEA. The junction had 4 bases not matched to a gene; V was cut back by 7 bases and J by 4 bases. This CDR3 is 13 amino acids long.

This clonotype has ten or more counts. This rearrangement joins TRBV28 to TRBJ1-5; D is possibly TRBD1 (6 bases). The CDR3 contains 15 residues. V lost 7 bases to trimming and J lost 5 bases, with 18 bases between them. The germline CDR1 and CDR2 sequences are MDHEN and SYDVKM. In DNA form, the CDR3 reads TGTGCCAGCATAAGAAGCACACAGGGCCATCAGCCCCAGCATTTT. It is translated as CASIRSTQGHQPQHF. The variable domain in full, with the rest retrieved from reference TRBV28 and TRBJ1-5, is DVKVTQSSRYLVKRTGEKVFLECVQDMDHENMFWYRQDPGLGLRLIYFSYDVKMKEKGDIPEGYSVSREKKERFSLILESASTNQTSMYLCASIRSTQGHQPQHFGDGTRLSIL.

This clonotype has a handful of counts. The V and J genes are TRBV6-1 and TRBJ2-5; D not resolved. Per the germline V gene, CDR1 is MNHNS and CDR2 is SASEGT. CDR3 length: 8 amino acids. This chain's CDR3 is CGRKTQYF. DNA of the CDR3: TGTGGGCGGAAGACCCAGTACTTC.

This clonotype was seen many times. The rearrangement joins TRBV9 to TRBJ2-5; TRBD1 agrees at 9 bases. The CDR3 spans 15 residues. Germline CDR1 and CDR2: SGDLS and YYNGEE. Trimming at V came to 3 bases and at J to 0 bases, leaving 3 bases not matched to a gene. CDR3 bases: TGTGCCAGCAGCGCGGGACAGGGATACCAAGAGACCCAGTACTTC. Protein: CASSAGQGYQETQYF.

This chain uses TRBV14 with TRBJ1-2; D ambiguous. The V gene's germline CDR1 is SGHDN and CDR2 FVKESK. Trimming pared 0 bases from V and 4 bases from J, leaving 12 bases between. The CDR3 sequence is 15 residues long. CDR3 amino acids: CASSQEFIGVYGYTF. CDR3 in DNA: TGTGCCAGCAGCCAAGAATTTATCGGGGTCTATGGCTACACCTTC.

This clonotype appeared many times. The chain combines TRBV24-1 with TRBJ2-3; 7 bases are a match to TRBD1. Germline loops: CDR1 KGHDR, CDR2 SFDVKD. The length of the CDR3 is 16 residues. Trimming cost V 0 bases and J 4 bases; bases outside gene matches: 6. The CDR3 DNA sequence: TGTGCCACCAGTGATTTGAGACAGGGTGGCCCAGATACGCAGTATTTT. Its protein is CATSDLRQGGPDTQYF.

This clonotype was found a few times. The V and J genes are TRBV9 and TRBJ2-2, with D maybe TRBD1 (6 bases). The V gene's germline CDR1 is SGDLS and CDR2 YYNGEE. V lost 3 bases and J lost 4, with 13 bases in between. The CDR3 totals 15 residues. CDR3 sequence (DNA): TGTGCCAGCAGCGAGACAGGACTGCCCACCGGGGAGCTGTTTTTT. Translating it yields CASSETGLPTGELFF.

This chain links TRBV10-3 with TRBJ2-7; 7 nucleotides align to TRBD2. The CDR3 length is 11 residues. Germline CDR1 is ENHRY and CDR2 is SYGVKD. J gave up 4 bases and V 8 bases, and 2 bases lay outside the gene matches. CDR3: CAIRAGYEQYF. The CDR3 DNA reads TGTGCCATCCGAGCGGGGTACGAGCAGTACTTC.

This clonotype was seen ten or more times. This chain joins TRBV13 and TRBJ2-7; maybe TRBD1 (5 bases). Looked up from germline, CDR1 is PRHDT and CDR2 is FYEKMQ (reference sequence). Deletions cut 2 bases from V and 4 bases from J, with 12 bases between. The CDR3 length is 14 residues. DNA of the CDR3: TGTGCCAGCAGCTTATCCCCACCAGGGTACGAGCAGTACTTC. Translating it yields CASSLSPPGYEQYF.

This clonotype has just a few counts. The chain joins TRBV9 to TRBJ2-1; D is possibly TRBD2 (6 bases). Trimming cost V 8 bases and J 2 bases, with 20 bases left between them. Germline CDR1 reads SGDLS; CDR2 reads YYNGEE. The CDR3 length is 16 residues. Here the CDR3 DNA reads TGTGCCAGACGGACGGGGGAGATTGGGACCTACAATGAGCAGTTCTTC. This gives the protein CARRTGEIGTYNEQFF.

The gene calls are TRBV15 and TRBJ1-6; D perhaps matches TRBD1 (5 bases). The CDR3 is 15 residues long. Germline CDR1 reads LNHNV; CDR2 reads YYDKDF (reference sequence). The germline V and J ends were trimmed by 0 bases and 7 bases, with 10 bases remaining between them. The CDR3 region is CATSRDWGGNSPLHF. CDR3 bases: TGTGCCACCAGCAGAGATTGGGGGGGGAATTCACCCCTCCACTTT.

This clonotype has at least ten counts. The V and J genes are TRBV12-3 or TRBV12-4 and TRBJ1-2; D might be TRBD1 (5 bases). V lost 5 bases and J 4 bases, leaving 14 bases between the germline ends. The CDR3 runs 14 residues. CDR3 bases: TGTGCCAGCAGTCCGCAGTTGGGGCTCTATGGCTACACCTTC. It translates to CASSPQLGLYGYTF.

This clonotype was detected many times. V gene TRBV20-1 combines with J gene TRBJ2-7; D unresolved. CDR1 is DFQATT, CDR2 SNEGSKA, per germline (reference sequence). V lost 6 bases and J lost 1, with 13 bases in between. CDR3 length equals 13 residues. The CDR3 bases are TGCAGTGCCGCCCGCCAACGATCCTACGAGCAGTACTTC. It yields the protein CSAARQRSYEQYF.

The V and J genes are TRBV11-2 and TRBJ2-1; D is perhaps TRBD1 or TRBD2 (5 bases each). V was shortened by 1 base and J by 6 bases, with 10 bases between the two germline ends. This CDR3 comprises 14 residues. The germline CDR1 and CDR2 sequences are SGHAT and FQNNGV. CDR3 amino acids: CASSLGGPINEQFF. The CDR3 DNA follows: TGTGCCAGCAGCTTAGGGGGACCTATCAATGAGCAGTTCTTC.

At least ten counts were recorded for this clonotype. This sequence joins TRBV18 and TRBJ2-1, with 7 bases that match TRBD2. Germline CDR1 is KGHSH and CDR2 is LQKENI. The CDR3 covers 16 residues. V gave up 3 bases and J gave up 8 bases; unmatched junction bases: 13. As DNA, the CDR3 is TGTGCCAGCTCACCGCCCCCGCGGGAGTGGGTAGATGAGCAGTTCTTC. It codes for CASSPPPREWVDEQFF.

The sample holds many counts of this clonotype. The chain links TRBV29-1 to TRBJ1-1, with TRBD1 matching 10 bases. Germline V gives CDR1 SQVTM, CDR2 ANQGSEA. The CDR3 contains 15 residues. V lost 6 bases to trimming and J lost 7 bases; unmatched junction nucleotides: 14. CDR3 DNA sequence: TGCAGCGTCCCTAGACAGGGGGCGCGAACAAGTGAAGCTTTCTTT. It translates to CSVPRQGARTSEAFF.

This clonotype was seen only a few times. A much larger clone sits a single nucleotide away, making a read error possible. The genes are TRBV27 and TRBJ2-1; 13 nucleotides align to TRBD2. V lost 4 bases, J lost 9 bases, and 12 bases stayed unmatched. CDR1 is MNHEY, CDR2 SMNVEV, per germline (reference sequence). The CDR3 spans 17 residues. The CDR3 is CASSSGLAGVRNSEQFF. The CDR3 region has the DNA TGTGCCAGCAGTTCAGGACTAGCGGGAGTCAGGAACAGTGAGCAGTTCTTC.

The CDR3 sequence: CASSIGHITNQPQHF. The CDR3 DNA sequence: TGTGCCAGTAGTATCGGGCACATCACCAATCAGCCCCAGCATTTT. This chain uses TRBV19 with TRBJ1-5; D ambiguous. The CDR3 sequence is 15 residues long. Germline CDR1 reads LNHDA; CDR2 reads SQIVND (reference sequence). Trimming took off 3 bases at V and 3 bases at J, with 12 bases between the two ends.

At least ten counts were recorded for this clonotype. V is TRBV4-3 and J is TRBJ2-1, with D unresolved. The CDR3 is 17 residues long. Germline CDR1 LGHNA, CDR2 YSLEER. Trimming left V 0 bases short and J 9 bases short, with 21 bases between. As DNA, the CDR3 is TGCGCCAGCAGCCAAGATGATAGAGCTACAAAACCGGTTGAGCAGTTCTTC. Amino acid sequence: CASSQDDRATKPVEQFF.

This clonotype was seen repeatedly, ten times or more. V and J are TRBV12-3 or TRBV12-4 and TRBJ1-1, with 9 bases lining up with TRBD1. V lost 6 bases to trimming and J lost 5 bases; unmatched junction nucleotides: 4. This CDR3 has 13 residues. CDR3 sequence (DNA): TGTGCCAGCAGAAGACAGGGGGGGACTGAAGCTTTCTTT. Its translation: CASRRQGGTEAFF.

This clonotype has ten or more counts. This chain connects TRBV7-2 to TRBJ2-3; D perhaps matches TRBD1 (5 bases). V lost 4 bases and J 6 bases, leaving 17 bases between the germline ends. Germline assignment: CDR1 SGHTA and CDR2 FQGNSA. The length of the CDR3 is 15 residues. CDR3 DNA: TGTGCCAGCAGCTCAAGCAGGGCCGTGGGGGATACGCAGTATTTT. Amino acids: CASSSSRAVGDTQYF.

This rearrangement joins TRBV2 to TRBJ1-4; TRBD1 might be the D (6 bases). The CDR3 spans 16 residues. Trimming pared 8 bases from V and 5 bases from J, leaving 21 bases between. Germline V gene lookup returns CDR1 SNHLY and CDR2 FYNNEI. The CDR3 spells CASVGESGAGNEKLFF. CDR3 DNA sequence: TGTGCCAGCGTTGGGGAGTCGGGGGCTGGGAATGAAAAACTGTTTTTT. The variable domain in full, with the rest retrieved from reference TRBV2 and TRBJ1-4, is EPEVTQTPSHQVTQMGQEVILRCVPISNHLYFYWYRQILGQKVEFLVSFYNNEISEKSEIFDDQFSVERPDGSNFTLKIRSTKLEDSAMYFCASVGESGAGNEKLFFGSGTQLSVL.